The 13 T cell receptor beta chains in this list originate from one sample, sequenced in a study of blood T cell repertoires in COVID-19. Clones were read by immunoSEQ multiplex PCR, and TCRdb kept only the in-frame ones, dropping some. The sample records over 300,000 clones, 86% being singletons. The specimen sequenced was peripheral blood. These receptor sequences come from a woman aged 45-60 years with acute or convalescent COVID-19.

This clone came up once. The chain carries TRBV2 and TRBJ2-1; 13 nucleotides line up with TRBD2. Germline V gives CDR1 SNHLY, CDR2 FYNNEI. Trimming at V came to 4 bases and at J to 0 bases, leaving 3 bases not matched to a gene. CDR3 size: 17 residues. The CDR3 loop is CASSGLAGGSSYNEQFF. In DNA form, the CDR3 reads TGTGCCAGCAGTGGACTAGCGGGAGGCAGCTCCTACAATGAGCAGTTCTTC.

The chain joins TRBV18 to TRBJ1-1, with TRBD1 matching over 7 bases. Trimming cost V 3 bases and J 5 bases; bases outside gene matches: 12. CDR1 and CDR2 (germline): KGHSH, LQKENI. This CDR3 has 16 amino acids. The CDR3 bases are TGTGCCAGCTCACCCGCGGACAGGACGTTTTTTACTGAAGCTTTCTTT. Amino acid sequence: CASSPADRTFFTEAFF.

J is TRBJ2-6 and V is TRBV27; D perhaps matches TRBD2 (5 bases). Germline CDR1 is MNHEY and CDR2 is SMNVEV (reference sequence). CDR3 length equals 15 residues. The V end lost 5 bases, the J end lost 4 bases, and 12 bases lay between the germline ends. The CDR3 spells CASSLLTGGANVLTF. In nucleotides, the CDR3 is TGTGCCAGCAGTCTACTCACGGGGGGGGCCAACGTCCTGACTTTC. The variable domain in full, with the rest retrieved from reference TRBV27 and TRBJ2-6, is EAQVTQNPRYLITVTGKKLTVTCSQNMNHEYMSWYRQDPGLGLRQIYYSMNVEVTDKGDVPEGYKVSRKEKRNFPLILESPSPNQTSLYFCASSLLTGGANVLTFGAGSRLTVL.

V gene TRBV20-1 combines with J gene TRBJ2-1; D call uncertain. Germline CDR1 DFQATT, CDR2 SNEGSKA (reference sequence). The CDR3 has 11 amino acids. V lost 1 base to trimming and J lost 5 bases, with 3 bases between them. The CDR3 DNA is TGCAGTGCTAGAGCGGACAATGAGCAGTTCTTC. It encodes CSARADNEQFF.

This clone was seen a single time. The genes are TRBV12-5 and TRBJ2-7; possible D gene TRBD1, 7 bases. The CDR3 is 16 amino acids. Trimming took off 1 base at V and 4 bases at J, with 17 bases between the two ends. Per germline, CDR1 LGHNT and CDR2 FRNRAP. This CDR3 reads CASGLDVAGQLYEQYF. As DNA, the CDR3 is TGTGCTAGTGGTTTGGACGTCGCGGGACAGTTATACGAGCAGTACTTC.

CDR3 nucleotides: TGTGCCAGCAGCCTGGACAGAAGCAATCAGCCCCAGCATTTT. Residues: CASSLDRSNQPQHF. The rearrangement links TRBV7-9 to TRBJ1-5; a weak D match, TRBD1 (6 bases). The CDR3 has 14 amino acids. V was pared by 5 bases and J by 1 base, with 9 bases between. Germline V gene sequence: CDR1 SEHNR, CDR2 FQNEAQ (reference sequence).

The J gene is TRBJ2-7, the V gene TRBV5-1; possibly TRBD2 for D (6 bases). Trimming removed 2 bases at V and 2 bases at J, with 17 bases between. Germline V lookup: CDR1 SGHRS, CDR2 YFSETQ. This CDR3 spans 16 amino acids. The CDR3 DNA reads TGCGCCAGCAGCTTAAGTCGGGAGTGGTCCACCTACGAGCAGTACTTC. Translated: CASSLSREWSTYEQYF.

The J gene is TRBJ2-1, the V gene TRBV19; 9 bases agree with TRBD1. From germline, CDR1 is LNHDA and CDR2 SQIVND (reference sequence). J lost 0 bases, V lost 3 bases, and 3 bases had no gene match. This CDR3 spans 16 amino acids. The CDR3 sequence is CASSIDRGSSYNEQFF. The CDR3 nucleotides read TGTGCCAGTAGTATCGACAGGGGGAGCTCCTACAATGAGCAGTTCTTC.

The rearrangement joins TRBV29-1 to TRBJ1-1; 8 nucleotides match TRBD1. The CDR3 totals 13 residues. With V trimmed by 7 bases and J by 5 bases, 9 bases remained unmatched. Per the germline V gene, CDR1 is SQVTM and CDR2 is ANQGSEA. The DNA of the CDR3 is TGCAGCGCCTACCAATACAGGGGGACTGAAGCTTTCTTT. It yields the protein CSAYQYRGTEAFF.

J is TRBJ1-5 and V is TRBV5-1; 7 nucleotides match TRBD1. The CDR3 has 15 residues. The germline V gene encodes CDR1 SGHRS and CDR2 YFSETQ. V was clipped by 0 bases and J by 5 bases; unmatched bases: 5. The CDR3 bases are TGCGCCAGCAGCTTGGAAGGGGGCAGTTATCAGCCCCAGCATTTT. Its translation is CASSLEGGSYQPQHF.

The chain's CDR3 is CASSQTAMNTEAFF. As DNA, the CDR3 is TGCGCCAGCAGCCAGACAGCCATGAACACTGAAGCTTTCTTT. The chain is built from TRBV4-3 and TRBJ1-1, with D perhaps matching TRBD1 (5 bases). V lost 3 bases and J 0 bases, leaving 8 bases between the germline ends. The CDR3 runs to 14 residues. In germline, CDR1 is LGHNA, CDR2 YSLEER.

V and J are TRBV6-6 and TRBJ2-1; D remains unclear. The V end lost 5 bases, the J end lost 2 bases, and 10 bases lay between the germline ends. The CDR3 length is 14 residues. CDR1 and CDR2 from the germline V gene are MNHNY and SVGAGI (reference sequence). DNA for the CDR3: TGTGCCAGCAGTGAGAGCGCAACCTACAATGAGCAGTTCTTC. As protein: CASSESATYNEQFF.

The rearrangement uses TRBV4-1 and TRBJ1-2, with D possibly matching TRBD1 (6 bases). V was pared by 1 base and J by 4 bases, with 16 bases between. CDR1 is MGHRA and CDR2 is YSYEKL in the germline V gene. This CDR3 comprises 16 residues. Written as DNA, the CDR3 is TGCGCCAGCAGCCAAGGAGTGGCAGGGGCTGTCTATGGCTACACCTTC. Protein: CASSQGVAGAVYGYTF.